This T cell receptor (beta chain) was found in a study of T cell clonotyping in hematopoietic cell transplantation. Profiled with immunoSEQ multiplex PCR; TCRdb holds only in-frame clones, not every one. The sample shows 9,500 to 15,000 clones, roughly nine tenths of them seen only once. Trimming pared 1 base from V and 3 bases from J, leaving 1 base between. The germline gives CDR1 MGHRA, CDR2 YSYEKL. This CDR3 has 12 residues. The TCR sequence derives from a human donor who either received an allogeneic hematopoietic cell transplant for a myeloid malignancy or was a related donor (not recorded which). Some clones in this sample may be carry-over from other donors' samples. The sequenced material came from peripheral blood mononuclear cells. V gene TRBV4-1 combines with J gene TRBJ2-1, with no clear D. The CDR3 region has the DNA TGCGCCAGCAGCCAAGTCTACAATGAGCAGTTCTTC. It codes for CASSQVYNEQFF.